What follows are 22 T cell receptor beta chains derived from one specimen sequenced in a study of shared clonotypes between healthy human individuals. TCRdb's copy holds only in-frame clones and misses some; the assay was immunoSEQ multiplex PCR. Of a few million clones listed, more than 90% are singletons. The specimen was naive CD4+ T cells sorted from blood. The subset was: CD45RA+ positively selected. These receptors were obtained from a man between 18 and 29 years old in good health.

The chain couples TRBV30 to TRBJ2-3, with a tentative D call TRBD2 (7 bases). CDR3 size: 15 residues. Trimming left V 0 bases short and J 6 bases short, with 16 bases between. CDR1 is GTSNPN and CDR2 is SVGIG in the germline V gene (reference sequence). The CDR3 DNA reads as TGTGCCTGGAGTGTAGTCCGGGGGGCGGGCGATACGCAGTATTTT. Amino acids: CAWSVVRGAGDTQYF.

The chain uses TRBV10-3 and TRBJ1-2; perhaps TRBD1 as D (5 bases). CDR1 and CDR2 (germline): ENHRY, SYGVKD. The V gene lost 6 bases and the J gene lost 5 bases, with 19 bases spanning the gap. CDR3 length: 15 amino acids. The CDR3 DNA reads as TGTGCCATCAGGGAAACAGGAGTCGAAGCATATGGCTACACCTTC. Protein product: CAIRETGVEAYGYTF.

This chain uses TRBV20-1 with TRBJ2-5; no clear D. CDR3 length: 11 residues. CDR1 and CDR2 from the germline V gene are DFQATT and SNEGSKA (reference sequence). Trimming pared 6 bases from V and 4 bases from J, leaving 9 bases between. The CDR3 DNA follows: TGCAGTGCCGGGCGTGGAGAGACCCAGTACTTC. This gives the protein CSAGRGETQYF.

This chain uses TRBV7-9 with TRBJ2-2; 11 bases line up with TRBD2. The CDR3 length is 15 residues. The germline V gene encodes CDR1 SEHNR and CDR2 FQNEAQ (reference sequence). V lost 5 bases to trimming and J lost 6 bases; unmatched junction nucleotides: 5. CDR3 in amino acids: CASSGSGRASGELFF. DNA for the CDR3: TGTGCCAGCAGCGGTAGCGGGAGGGCCTCCGGGGAGCTGTTTTTT.

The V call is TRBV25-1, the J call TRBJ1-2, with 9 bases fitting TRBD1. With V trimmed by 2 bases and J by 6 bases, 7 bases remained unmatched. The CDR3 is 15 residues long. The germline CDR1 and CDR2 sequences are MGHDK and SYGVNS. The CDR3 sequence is CASSEAGQGRNGYTF. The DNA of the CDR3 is TGTGCCAGCAGTGAAGCGGGACAGGGAAGGAATGGCTACACCTTC.

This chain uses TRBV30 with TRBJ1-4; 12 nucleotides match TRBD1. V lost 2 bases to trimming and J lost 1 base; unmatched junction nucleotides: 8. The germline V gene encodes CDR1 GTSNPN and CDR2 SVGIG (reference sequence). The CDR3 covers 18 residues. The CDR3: CAWSHFRDRGRTNEKLFF. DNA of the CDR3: TGTGCCTGGAGTCATTTCCGGGACAGGGGGCGAACTAATGAAAAACTGTTTTTT.

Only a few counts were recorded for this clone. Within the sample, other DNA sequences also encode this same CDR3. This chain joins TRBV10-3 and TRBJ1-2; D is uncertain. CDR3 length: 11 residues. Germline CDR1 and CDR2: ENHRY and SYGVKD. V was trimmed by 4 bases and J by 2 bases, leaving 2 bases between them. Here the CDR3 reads CAISGNYGYTF. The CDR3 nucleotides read TGTGCCATCAGTGGAAACTATGGCTACACCTTC.

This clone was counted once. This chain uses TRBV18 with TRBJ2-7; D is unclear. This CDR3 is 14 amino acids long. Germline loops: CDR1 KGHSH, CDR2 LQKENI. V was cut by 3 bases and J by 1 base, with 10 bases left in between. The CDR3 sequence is CASSPIYDSYEQYF. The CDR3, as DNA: TGTGCCAGCTCACCGATTTATGATTCCTACGAGCAGTACTTC.

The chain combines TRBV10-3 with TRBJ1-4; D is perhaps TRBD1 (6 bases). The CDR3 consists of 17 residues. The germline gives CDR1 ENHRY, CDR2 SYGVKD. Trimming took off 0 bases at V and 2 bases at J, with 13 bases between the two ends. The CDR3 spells CAISESGRGGTNEKLFF. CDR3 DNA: TGTGCCATCAGTGAGTCGGGCAGGGGAGGCACTAATGAAAAACTGTTTTTT.

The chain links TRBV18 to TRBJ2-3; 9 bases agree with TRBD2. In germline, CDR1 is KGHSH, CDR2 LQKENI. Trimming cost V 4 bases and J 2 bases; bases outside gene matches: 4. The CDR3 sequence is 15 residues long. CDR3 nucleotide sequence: TGTGCCAGCTCACTGGGACTAGCTGACACAGATACGCAGTATTTT. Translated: CASSLGLADTDTQYF.

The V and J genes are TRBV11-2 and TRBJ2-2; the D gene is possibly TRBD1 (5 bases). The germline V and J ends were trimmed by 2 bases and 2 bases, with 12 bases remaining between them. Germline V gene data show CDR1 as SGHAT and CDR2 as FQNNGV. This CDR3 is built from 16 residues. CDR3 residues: CASSLIRAENTGELFF. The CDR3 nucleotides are TGTGCCAGCAGCTTAATCAGGGCGGAAAACACCGGGGAGCTGTTTTTT. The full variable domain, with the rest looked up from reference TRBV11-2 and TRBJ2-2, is EAGVAQSPRYKIIEKRQSVAFWCNPISGHATLYWYQQILGQGPKLLIQFQNNGVVDDSQLPKDRFSAERLKGVDSTLKIQPAKLEDSAVYLCASSLIRAENTGELFFGEGSRLTVL.

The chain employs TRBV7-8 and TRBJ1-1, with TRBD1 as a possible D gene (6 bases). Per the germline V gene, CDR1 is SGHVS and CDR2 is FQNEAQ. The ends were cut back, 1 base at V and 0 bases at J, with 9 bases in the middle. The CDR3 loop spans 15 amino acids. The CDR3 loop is CASSLVAGVNTEAFF. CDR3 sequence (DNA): TGTGCCAGCAGCTTAGTGGCAGGGGTGAACACTGAAGCTTTCTTT. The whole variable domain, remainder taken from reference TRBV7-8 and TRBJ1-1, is GAGVSQSPRYKVAKRGQDVALRCDPISGHVSLFWYQQALGQGPEFLTYFQNEAQLDKSGLPSDRFFAERPEGSVSTLKIQRTQQEDSAVYLCASSLVAGVNTEAFFGQGTRLTVV.

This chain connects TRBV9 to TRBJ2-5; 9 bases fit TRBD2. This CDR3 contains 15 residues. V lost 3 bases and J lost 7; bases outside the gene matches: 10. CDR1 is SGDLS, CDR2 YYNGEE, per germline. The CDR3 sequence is CASSGSGSPRGTQYF. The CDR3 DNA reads TGTGCCAGCAGCGGTAGCGGGAGCCCACGGGGGACCCAGTACTTC.

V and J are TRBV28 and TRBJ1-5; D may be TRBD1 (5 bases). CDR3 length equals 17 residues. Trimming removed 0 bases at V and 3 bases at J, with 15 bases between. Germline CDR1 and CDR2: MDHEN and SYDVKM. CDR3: CASSLWEGIRPNQPQHF. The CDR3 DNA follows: TGTGCCAGCAGTTTATGGGAGGGGATAAGACCCAATCAGCCCCAGCATTTT.

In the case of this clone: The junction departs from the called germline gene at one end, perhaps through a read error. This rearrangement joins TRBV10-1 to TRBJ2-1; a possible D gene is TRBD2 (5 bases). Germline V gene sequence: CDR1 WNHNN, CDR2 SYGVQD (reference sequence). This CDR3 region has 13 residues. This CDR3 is CASSDPGRNERFF. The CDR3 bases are TGCGCCAGCAGTGACCCGGGGAGAAATGAGCGGTTCTTC.

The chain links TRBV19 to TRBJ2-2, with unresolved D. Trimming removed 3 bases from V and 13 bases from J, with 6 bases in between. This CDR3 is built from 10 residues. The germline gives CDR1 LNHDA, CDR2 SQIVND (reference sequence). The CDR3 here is CASSMAWLFF. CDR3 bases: TGTGCCAGTAGTATGGCCTGGCTGTTTTTT.

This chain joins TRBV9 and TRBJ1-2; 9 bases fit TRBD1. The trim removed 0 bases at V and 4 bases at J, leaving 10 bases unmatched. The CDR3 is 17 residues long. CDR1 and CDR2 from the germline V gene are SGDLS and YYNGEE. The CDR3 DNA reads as TGTGCCAGCAGCGTAGCTTATGGGACAGGGCGGCCCTATGGCTACACCTTC. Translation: CASSVAYGTGRPYGYTF.

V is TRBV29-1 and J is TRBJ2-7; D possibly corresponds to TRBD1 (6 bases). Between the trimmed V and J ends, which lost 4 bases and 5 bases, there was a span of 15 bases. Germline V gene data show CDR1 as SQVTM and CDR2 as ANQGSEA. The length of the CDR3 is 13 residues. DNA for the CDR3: TGCAGCGTTGCCCCTCGGGACAAACACGAGCAGTACTTC. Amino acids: CSVAPRDKHEQYF.

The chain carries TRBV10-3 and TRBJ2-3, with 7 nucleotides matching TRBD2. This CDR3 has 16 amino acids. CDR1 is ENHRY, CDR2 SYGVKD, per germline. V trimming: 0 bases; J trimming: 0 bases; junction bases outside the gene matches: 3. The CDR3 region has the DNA TGTGCCATCAGTGAGTCTGTTAGCGGGAGCACAGATACGCAGTATTTT. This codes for CAISESVSGSTDTQYF.

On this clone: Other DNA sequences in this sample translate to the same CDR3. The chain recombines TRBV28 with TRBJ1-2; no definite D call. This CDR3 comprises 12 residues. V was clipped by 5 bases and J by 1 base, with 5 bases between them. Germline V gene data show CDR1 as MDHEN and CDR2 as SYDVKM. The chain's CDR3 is CASSLVNYGYTF. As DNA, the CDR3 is TGTGCCAGCAGTCTGGTTAACTATGGCTACACCTTC.

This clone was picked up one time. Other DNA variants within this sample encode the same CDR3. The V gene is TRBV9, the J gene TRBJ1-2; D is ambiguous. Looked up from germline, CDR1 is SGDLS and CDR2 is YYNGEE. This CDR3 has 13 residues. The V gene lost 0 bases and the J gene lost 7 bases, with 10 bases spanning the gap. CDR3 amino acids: CASSVAPGSGYTF. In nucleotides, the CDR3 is TGTGCCAGCAGCGTAGCCCCGGGCTCTGGCTACACCTTC.

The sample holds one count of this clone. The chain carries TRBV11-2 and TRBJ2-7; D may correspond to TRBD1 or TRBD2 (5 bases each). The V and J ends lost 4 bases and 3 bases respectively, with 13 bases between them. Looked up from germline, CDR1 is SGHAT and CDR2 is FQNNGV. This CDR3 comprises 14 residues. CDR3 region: CASSSVRDGYEQYF. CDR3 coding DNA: TGTGCCAGCAGCTCCGTGAGGGACGGCTACGAGCAGTACTTC.